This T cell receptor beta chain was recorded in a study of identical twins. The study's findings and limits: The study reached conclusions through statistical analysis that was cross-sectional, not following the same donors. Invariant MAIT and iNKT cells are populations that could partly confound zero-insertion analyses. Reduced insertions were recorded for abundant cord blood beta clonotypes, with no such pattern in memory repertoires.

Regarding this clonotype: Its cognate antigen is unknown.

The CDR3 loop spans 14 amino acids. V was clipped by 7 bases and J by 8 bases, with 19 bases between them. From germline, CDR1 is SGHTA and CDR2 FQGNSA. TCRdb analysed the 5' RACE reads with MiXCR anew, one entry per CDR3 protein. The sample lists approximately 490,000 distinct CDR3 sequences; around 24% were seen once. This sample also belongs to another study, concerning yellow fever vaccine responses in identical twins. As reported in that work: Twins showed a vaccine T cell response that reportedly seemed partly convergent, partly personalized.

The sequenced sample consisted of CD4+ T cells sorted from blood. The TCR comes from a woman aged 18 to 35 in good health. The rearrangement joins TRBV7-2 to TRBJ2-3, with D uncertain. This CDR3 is CASTPAAGLGTQYF. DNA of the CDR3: TGTGCCAGCACCCCGGCGGCCGGTTTGGGTACGCAGTATTTT.